This section outlines one T cell receptor beta chain sequence together with its context. Antigen unknown. Trimming cost V 4 bases and J 7 bases, with 19 bases left between them. CDR3 size: 14 residues. In germline, CDR1 is SQVTM, CDR2 ANQGSEA. Profiling relied on immunoSEQ multiplex PCR, and the TCRdb table lists in-frame clones only, not all of them. This sample carries over 800,000 clones, around 92% of them seen once, and the ten largest clones take about 25%. The data originate from a study of shared clonotypes between healthy human individuals. CD45RO negativity and positive selection for CCR7 defined naive CD8 cells, a population that excluded terminally differentiated effector memory CD45RA+ cells. General study results and limits: The generation probabilities recorded for non-shared clonotypes fell below those of clonotypes shared by all four donors.

The material sequenced was naive CD8+ T cells sorted from blood. This sequence joins TRBV29-1 and TRBJ2-5; D gene ambiguous. This TCR derives from a man aged 30 to 39 in good health. The CDR3 sequence: CSVALPPGKGTQYF. CDR3 sequence (DNA): TGCAGCGTTGCTCTCCCCCCCGGCAAGGGGACCCAGTACTTC. The full variable domain, its missing parts supplied by reference TRBV29-1 and TRBJ2-5, is SAVISQKPSRDICQRGTSLTIQCQVDSQVTMMFWYRQQPGQSLTLIATANQGSEATYESGFVIDKFPISRPNLTFSTLTVSNMSPEDSSIYLCSVALPPGKGTQYFGPGTRLLVL.